Each of the 21 T cell receptor beta chains below was sequenced from the same sample in a study of blood T cells in healthy people across ages. A second about 7 to 12 cycle PCR used barcoded and J-beta primers. TCRdb used MiXCR to reprocess the 5' RACE reads, holding one entry per CDR3 protein. Of hundreds of thousands of distinct CDR3 sequences listed, about three fifths are singletons. Sequenced sample: blood. These receptor sequences come from a man aged 30-40 years in good health.

The sample holds a few counts of this clonotype. J is TRBJ1-1 and V is TRBV7-2; D remains unclear. V lost 1 base and J lost 3, with 6 bases in between. The CDR3 has 13 amino acids. Germline CDR1 and CDR2: SGHTA and FQGNSA. As DNA, the CDR3 is TGTGCCAGCAGCTTAGGTTGGGACACTGAAGCTTTCTTT. It encodes CASSLGWDTEAFF. Drawing the rest from reference TRBV7-2 and TRBJ1-1, the complete variable domain is GAGVSQSPSNKVTEKGKDVELRCDPISGHTALYWYRQSLGQGLEFLIYFQGNSAPDKSGLPSDRFSAERTGGSVSTLTIQRTQQEDSAVYLCASSLGWDTEAFFGQGTRLTVV.

In the case of this clonotype: Possible read error: a much larger clone is one base away. This chain links TRBV24-1 with TRBJ2-1, with D unclear. Looked up from germline, CDR1 is KGHDR and CDR2 is SFDVKD. CDR3 length equals 11 residues. V lost 5 bases and J lost 3, with 1 base in between. CDR3 DNA sequence: TGTGCCACCAGTGGCTACAATGAGCAGTTCTTC. This sequence encodes CATSGYNEQFF.

The V gene is TRBV29-1, the J gene TRBJ1-1, with TRBD1 as a possible D gene (5 bases). The CDR3 has 14 amino acids. Trimming took off 7 bases at V and 5 bases at J, with 20 bases between the two ends. The germline CDR1 and CDR2 sequences are SQVTM and ANQGSEA. The CDR3 reads CSARSGQGRTEAFF. The CDR3 DNA is TGCAGCGCCAGATCGGGGCAGGGCAGGACTGAAGCTTTCTTT.

The genes are TRBV6-1 and TRBJ1-5; TRBD1 matches 8 bases. Unmatched junction bases numbered 5, after V lost 6 bases and J lost 4 bases. CDR1 and CDR2 (germline): MNHNS, SASEGT. There are 14 residues in the CDR3. The CDR3 bases are TGTGCCAGCAGCCGGGACAGGAGTAATCAGCCCCAGCATTTT. As protein: CASSRDRSNQPQHF.

The chain couples TRBV2 to TRBJ2-5; D gene ambiguous. The J call may be in error: the DNA end matches TRBJ2-7 better. Germline lookup yields CDR1 SNHLY and CDR2 FYNNEI. The CDR3 spans 12 residues. The CDR3 reads CASSGGFGEQYF. The CDR3 nucleotides read TGTGCCAGCAGTGGAGGTTTTGGCGAGCAGTACTTC.

This clonotype was counted once. V gene TRBV6-5 combines with J gene TRBJ2-5; D might be TRBD2 (7 bases). The CDR3 runs to 13 residues. V lost 9 bases and J lost 5, with 16 bases in between. Germline loops: CDR1 MNHEY, CDR2 SVGAGI. The CDR3 nucleotides are TGTGCCAGTAGGGGGGGCATCGGGGAGACCCAGTACTTC. Its protein product is CASRGGIGETQYF.

A single count supports this clonotype. The chain is built from TRBV25-1 and TRBJ2-1; tentatively, D is TRBD2 (5 bases). This CDR3 spans 14 amino acids. Trimming left V 2 bases short and J 7 bases short, with 12 bases between. From germline, CDR1 is MGHDK and CDR2 SYGVNS. This CDR3 is CASSEGTSSNEQFF. CDR3 nucleotide sequence: TGTGCCAGCAGTGAAGGAACTAGTTCAAATGAGCAGTTCTTC.

This clonotype was recorded many times. V is TRBV20-1 and J is TRBJ2-1, with TRBD2 identical over 12 bases. The germline V gene encodes CDR1 DFQATT and CDR2 SNEGSKA (reference sequence). The CDR3 has 13 residues. Unmatched junction bases numbered 5, after V lost 6 bases and J lost 8 bases. CDR3 protein: CSAFPSGRDEQFF. The CDR3 DNA follows: TGCAGTGCCTTTCCTAGCGGGAGGGATGAGCAGTTCTTC.

CDR3 region: CASSLAPGRAHEQYF. CDR3 DNA sequence: TGTGCCAGCTCCCTAGCCCCCGGGAGGGCCCACGAGCAGTACTTC. V usage is TRBV27 and J usage is TRBJ2-7; 8 bases match TRBD2. The CDR3 runs to 15 residues. Germline trimming cut 8 bases from V and 5 bases from J; bases unmatched to any gene: 14. CDR1 and CDR2 from the germline V gene are MNHEY and SMNVEV (reference sequence).

The chain carries TRBV2 and TRBJ2-1; maybe TRBD2 (5 bases). The J call could be wrong; TRBJ2-7 is a better fit for the DNA end. This CDR3 has 19 amino acids. From germline, CDR1 is SNHLY and CDR2 FYNNEI. The CDR3 DNA follows: TGTGCCAGCAGTGTTTCCCACAGTAAGGAGGTCAGCTCCTACAATGAGCAGTACTTC. It encodes CASSVSHSKEVSSYNEQYF.

The chain employs TRBV12-3 or TRBV12-4 and TRBJ2-4, with D possibly being TRBD1 (6 bases). This CDR3 comprises 13 residues. Trimming took 6 bases from V and 7 from J, leaving 13 bases between them. CDR3 region: CASRRPGVNIQYF. The CDR3 bases are TGTGCCAGCAGAAGACCAGGGGTGAACATTCAGTACTTC.

This clonotype appeared once. The chain recombines TRBV6-4 with TRBJ1-6; the D is unclear. The CDR3 runs to 13 residues. Per the germline V gene, CDR1 is MRHNA and CDR2 is SNTAGT. V lost 3 bases, J lost 9 bases, and 9 bases lay in between. CDR3 DNA sequence: TGTGCCAGCAGTGAAGACCGGCGTTCACCCCTCCACTTT. It codes for CASSEDRRSPLHF.

The chain recombines TRBV5-5 with TRBJ2-3; the D is unclear. Germline loops: CDR1 SGHKS, CDR2 YYEKEE (reference sequence). Trimming shortened V by 2 bases and J by 2 bases, and 12 bases separated the two germline ends. This CDR3 is built from 15 residues. In DNA form, the CDR3 reads TGTGCCAGCAGCTTTCCAGAAGTTTACACAGATACGCAGTATTTT. Amino acid sequence: CASSFPEVYTDTQYF.

CDR3 loop: CASSPYGLGRQYF. CDR3 bases: TGTGCCAGCAGCCCCTACGGACTAGGCCGTCAGTATTTT. The chain uses TRBV9 and TRBJ2-3; 7 bases fit TRBD2. The germline CDR1 and CDR2 sequences are SGDLS and YYNGEE. CDR3 length equals 13 residues. V shed 4 bases, J shed 12 bases, and the junction held 11 bases outside the gene matches. The full variable domain, in which reference TRBV9 and TRBJ2-3 provide the parts outside the CDR3, is DSGVTQTPKHLITATGQRVTLRCSPRSGDLSVYWYQQSLDQGLQFLIQYYNGEERAKGNILERFSAQQFPDLHSELNLSSLELGDSALYFCASSPYGLGRQYFGPGTRLTVL.

The gene calls are TRBV6-2 or TRBV6-3 and TRBJ1-1, with D uncertain. Germline CDR1 MNHEY, CDR2 SVGEGT. CDR3 size: 14 residues. V lost 5 bases and J lost 1, with 11 bases in between. The CDR3 DNA reads as TGTGCCAGCAGTCCCAGGCGCCAGAACACTGAAGCTTTCTTT. This sequence encodes CASSPRRQNTEAFF.

The chain has TRBV12-3 or TRBV12-4 and TRBJ2-4; 7 bases align to TRBD1. Matching the DNA end better, TRBJ2-5 makes the J call doubtful. The CDR3 is made up of 15 amino acids. CDR3 sequence (DNA): TGTGCCAGCACCCCGGGACAGTCCTCCTCGGGGACCCAGTACTTC. It specifies CASTPGQSSSGTQYF.

The rearrangement uses TRBV20-1 and TRBJ1-5; a weak D match, TRBD1 (6 bases). Germline V gene data show CDR1 as DFQATT and CDR2 as SNEGSKA (reference sequence). The CDR3 totals 13 residues. This chain's CDR3 is CSVGGGNVQPQHF. The DNA of the CDR3 is TGCAGCGTTGGGGGGGGCAATGTTCAGCCCCAGCATTTT.

This clonotype appeared many times. The gene calls are TRBV29-1 and TRBJ2-7; 8 positions match TRBD2. Germline loops: CDR1 SQVTM, CDR2 ANQGSEA. The CDR3 spans 14 residues. V lost 6 bases to trimming and J lost 2 bases; unmatched junction nucleotides: 9. CDR3 coding DNA: TGCAGCGTCAGGGTGCGGGGGGCAACCTACGAGCAGTACTTC. It encodes CSVRVRGATYEQYF.

The chain joins TRBV7-2 to TRBJ1-2; D might be TRBD1 (5 bases). The CDR3 totals 15 residues. Trimming took 3 bases from V and 0 from J, leaving 11 bases between them. CDR1 is SGHTA, CDR2 FQGNSA, per germline. CDR3 in DNA: TGTGCCAGCAGCTTCGACAGCTCATCTAACTATGGCTACACCTTC. The encoded protein is CASSFDSSSNYGYTF.

The J gene is TRBJ2-3, the V gene TRBV7-9; TRBD2 matches at 9 bases. Germline assignment: CDR1 SEHNR and CDR2 FQNEAQ (reference sequence). This CDR3 region has 16 residues. V lost 6 bases and J lost 6; bases outside the gene matches: 13. The CDR3 loop is CASSSGLASQVDTQYF. CDR3 bases: TGTGCCAGCAGTAGTGGACTAGCGAGTCAAGTGGATACGCAGTATTTT.

The rearrangement links TRBV1 to TRBJ2-7. TRBV1 represents a pseudogene. The length of the CDR3 is 11 residues. The CDR3 loop is CTSSPFPEQYF. CDR3 nucleotides: TGCACCAGCAGCCCTTTCCCCGAGCAGTACTTC.